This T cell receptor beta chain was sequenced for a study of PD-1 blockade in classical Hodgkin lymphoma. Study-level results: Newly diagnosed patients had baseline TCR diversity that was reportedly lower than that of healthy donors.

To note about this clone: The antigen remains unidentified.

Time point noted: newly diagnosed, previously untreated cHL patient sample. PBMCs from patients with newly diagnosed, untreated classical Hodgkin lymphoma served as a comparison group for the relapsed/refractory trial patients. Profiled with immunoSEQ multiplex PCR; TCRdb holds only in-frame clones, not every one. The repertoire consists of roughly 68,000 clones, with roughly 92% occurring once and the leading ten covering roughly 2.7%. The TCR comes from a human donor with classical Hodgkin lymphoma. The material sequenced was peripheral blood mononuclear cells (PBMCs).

CDR3 protein: CASSSAYNEQFF. CDR3 sequence (DNA): TGTGCCAGCAGTTCGGCCTACAATGAGCAGTTCTTC. This chain uses TRBV14 with TRBJ2-1; D call uncertain. V lost 6 bases and J 2 bases, leaving 5 bases between the germline ends. This CDR3 comprises 12 residues. The germline gives CDR1 SGHDN, CDR2 FVKESK. Full variable domain (outside the CDR3, taken from reference TRBV14 and TRBJ2-1): EAGVTQFPSHSVIEKGQTVTLRCDPISGHDNLYWYRRVMGKEIKFLLHFVKESKQDESGMPNNRFLAERTGGTYSTLKVQPAELEDSGVYFCASSSAYNEQFFGPGTRLTVL.